This T cell receptor beta chain was captured by sequencing in a study of T-cell memory formation after mild COVID-19. On the study more broadly: There were largely donor-specific TCR clusters.

Amplification by 5'RACE using constant-segment primers produced TCR alpha and TCR beta cDNA libraries that carried sample barcodes and UMIs. TCRdb used MiXCR to reprocess the 5' RACE reads, holding one entry per CDR3 protein. There are more than 350,000 distinct CDR3 sequences in the sample; over 20% occur only once, and around 12% lies in the top ten. For this clonotype: Its cognate antigen is unknown.

The CDR3 is 14 residues long. The V and J ends lost 7 bases and 4 bases respectively, with 15 bases between them. CDR1 is SGHTA and CDR2 is FQGNSA in the germline V gene. Study-level results: The second-wave clones peaking on day 37 were not confirmed as SARS-CoV-2-specific.

Sequencing was performed on PBMCs or a T cell subset sorted from them (not recorded which). The TCR was taken from an adult woman who had mild COVID-19 (a few samples of this study predate the infection). Cell type and time point are not known. The chain carries TRBV7-2 and TRBJ2-3, with D maybe TRBD2 (6 bases). CDR3 sequence: CASTDRGGPDTQYF. Written as DNA, the CDR3 is TGTGCCAGCACCGACCGCGGAGGGCCAGATACGCAGTATTTT.